This TCR beta chain derives from a study of radiation and T cells in renal cell carcinoma. The study's findings and limits: In blood, top tumor clones expanded by 2 weeks, shrinking by 4. Without pretreatment biopsies, baseline tumor clonotype presence was undetermined.

Notes on this clone: Its cognate antigen is unknown.

TCRdb's table, derived via immunoSEQ multiplex PCR, lists solely in-frame clones and lacks some. The data contain 70,000 to 95,000 clones, 82% of them seen just once; the ten biggest clones take up 6% to 7%. Time point indicated: baseline pretreatment blood. Regarding treatment: 15 Gy SBRT to primary tumor, nephrectomy 4 weeks later. The CDR3 runs to 18 residues. From germline, CDR1 is MGHDK and CDR2 SYGVNS. J gave up 6 bases and V 5 bases, and 13 bases lay outside the gene matches. The sequenced sample was blood, obtained from a patient whose treatment included radiotherapy and nephrectomy. The receptor was isolated from a man in his sixties with renal cell carcinoma. The gene calls are TRBV25-1 and TRBJ2-2, with TRBD2 matching over 12 bases. The CDR3 DNA reads TGTGCCAGCAGTCCTCCCGCAGGACTAGCGGGGAGGGCCGGGGAGCTGTTTTTT. It codes for CASSPPAGLAGRAGELFF.